The rows below give T cell receptor beta chains drawn from one sample of a study of post-analysis software for immune sequencing data. A single record per CDR3 protein comes from TCRdb applying MiXCR to the PCR reads. This table has under 200,000 distinct CDR3 sequences, around 36% appearing once. The sequencing here drew on blood, taken after autologous hematopoietic stem cell transplantation. The receptors were gathered from a girl between 5 and 17 years old with multiple sclerosis. CDR3s include the opening cysteine and the closing phenylalanine or tryptophan. D genes are given only for firm matches. Clone size is not always given. Where it is, it says once, few, many or a class for expanded clones.

V gene	J gene	clone size	D gene	CDR3 DNA	CDR3 protein
TRBV7-2	TRBJ2-7	.	.	TGTGCCAGCAGCCCGGGACTTCCCTCCGAGCAGTACTTC	CASSPGLPSEQYF
TRBV25-1	TRBJ1-1	.	.	TGTGCCAGCAGTGAAGGGGGCAGTATGAACACTGAAGCTTTCTTT	CASSEGGSMNTEAFF
TRBV6-5	TRBJ1-2	many	.	TGTGCCAGCAGTTCCCCTGAGCTGTATGGCTACACCTTC	CASSSPELYGYTF
TRBV4-2	TRBJ2-3	.	TRBD2	TGTGCCAGCAGCCACCCCACCGGGACTAGTGGGACAGATACGCAGTATTTT	CASSHPTGTSGTDTQYF
TRBV10-3	TRBJ2-1	few	TRBD2	TGTGCCATCAGTGAGTCGACGGCGGGAGCTTTGCAGTTCTTC	CAISESTAGALQFF
TRBV5-6	TRBJ2-1	.	.	TGTGCCAGCAGCTTGGGCGGCCGCTACCTCGAGCAGTTCTTC	CASSLGGRYLEQFF
TRBV6-6	TRBJ2-3	once	.	TGTGCCAGCACCCCACGTAGGGAATGGGGAGATACGCAGTATTTT	CASTPRREWGDTQYF
TRBV28	TRBJ2-7	few	.	TGTGCCAGCAGTTTTAGGCTAGACAGGCTTACCTACGAGCAGTACTTC	CASSFRLDRLTYEQYF
TRBV28	TRBJ2-3	.	.	TGTGCCAGCAGCCGCATCAGGGTTAGCACAGATACGCAGTATTTT	CASSRIRVSTDTQYF
TRBV5-1	TRBJ2-7	few	.	TGCGCCAGCGGGTCAACAGGGACCGACGAGCAGTACTTC	CASGSTGTDEQYF